This TCR beta chain was sequenced during a study of cytomegalovirus exposure and HLA in healthy donors. Trimming pared 4 bases from V and 3 bases from J, leaving 16 bases between. Germline V gives CDR1 SGHRS, CDR2 YFSETQ. This CDR3 is built from 15 residues. The PCR used 60 Vbeta and 13 Jbeta primers. The assay was immunoSEQ multiplex PCR, and TCRdb's table has in-frame clones only and misses some. The sample lists about 150,000 clones, 84% occurring once. Sequenced: PBMCs. The receptor was isolated from a girl aged 5 to 17 in good health and CMV-seropositive. This chain joins TRBV5-1 and TRBJ1-1; maybe TRBD1 (6 bases). CDR3: CASSSSQTGHTEAFF. DNA for the CDR3: TGCGCCAGCAGCAGCAGCCAAACAGGGCACACTGAAGCTTTCTTT.